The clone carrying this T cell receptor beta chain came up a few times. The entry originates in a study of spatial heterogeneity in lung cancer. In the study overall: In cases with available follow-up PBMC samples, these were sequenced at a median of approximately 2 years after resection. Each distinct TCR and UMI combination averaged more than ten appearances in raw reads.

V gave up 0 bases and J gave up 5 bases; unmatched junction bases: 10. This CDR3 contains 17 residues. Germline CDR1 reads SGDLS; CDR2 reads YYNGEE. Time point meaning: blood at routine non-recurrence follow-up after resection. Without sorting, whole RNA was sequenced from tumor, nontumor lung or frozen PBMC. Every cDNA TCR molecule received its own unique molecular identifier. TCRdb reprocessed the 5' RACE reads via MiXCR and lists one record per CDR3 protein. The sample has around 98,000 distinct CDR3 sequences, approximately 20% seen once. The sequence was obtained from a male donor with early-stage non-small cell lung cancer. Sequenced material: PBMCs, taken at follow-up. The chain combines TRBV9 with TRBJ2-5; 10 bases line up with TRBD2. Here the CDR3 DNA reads TGTGCCAGCAGCGTAGTGAGGACTAGCGGAGTTGAGGAGACCCAGTACTTC. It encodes CASSVVRTSGVEETQYF.